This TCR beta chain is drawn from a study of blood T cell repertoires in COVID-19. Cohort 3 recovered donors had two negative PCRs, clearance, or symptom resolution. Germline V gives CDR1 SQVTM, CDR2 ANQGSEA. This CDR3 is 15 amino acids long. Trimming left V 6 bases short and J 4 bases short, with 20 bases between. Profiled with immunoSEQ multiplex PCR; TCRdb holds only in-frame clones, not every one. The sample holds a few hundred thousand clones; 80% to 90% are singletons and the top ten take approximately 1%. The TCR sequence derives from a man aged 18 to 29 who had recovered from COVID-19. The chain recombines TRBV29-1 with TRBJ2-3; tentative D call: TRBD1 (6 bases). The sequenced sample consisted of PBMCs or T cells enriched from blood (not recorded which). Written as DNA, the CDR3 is TGCAGCGTGGGGGAAACAGGGATCGGGCCAGATACGCAGTATTTT. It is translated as CSVGETGIGPDTQYF.